This T cell receptor beta chain was sequenced for a study of T cell changes during pregnancy in multiple sclerosis. The repertoire was sequenced with immunoSEQ multiplex PCR; TCRdb's copy has only in-frame clones and lacks some. The sample carries tens of thousands of clones, roughly 92% recorded once. In germline, CDR1 is SGHNT, CDR2 YYREEE (reference sequence). The CDR3 has 13 residues. Trimming shortened V by 2 bases and J by 4 bases, and 9 bases separated the two germline ends. V gene TRBV5-4 combines with J gene TRBJ1-2; tentative D call: TRBD1 (6 bases). The receptor comes from a female donor with multiple sclerosis, enrolled in a pregnancy study. Material: peripheral blood, obtained in the second trimester of pregnancy. Here the CDR3 DNA reads TGTGCCAGCAGCTTACAGGGAAGCTATGGCTACACCTTC. Encoded protein: CASSLQGSYGYTF.